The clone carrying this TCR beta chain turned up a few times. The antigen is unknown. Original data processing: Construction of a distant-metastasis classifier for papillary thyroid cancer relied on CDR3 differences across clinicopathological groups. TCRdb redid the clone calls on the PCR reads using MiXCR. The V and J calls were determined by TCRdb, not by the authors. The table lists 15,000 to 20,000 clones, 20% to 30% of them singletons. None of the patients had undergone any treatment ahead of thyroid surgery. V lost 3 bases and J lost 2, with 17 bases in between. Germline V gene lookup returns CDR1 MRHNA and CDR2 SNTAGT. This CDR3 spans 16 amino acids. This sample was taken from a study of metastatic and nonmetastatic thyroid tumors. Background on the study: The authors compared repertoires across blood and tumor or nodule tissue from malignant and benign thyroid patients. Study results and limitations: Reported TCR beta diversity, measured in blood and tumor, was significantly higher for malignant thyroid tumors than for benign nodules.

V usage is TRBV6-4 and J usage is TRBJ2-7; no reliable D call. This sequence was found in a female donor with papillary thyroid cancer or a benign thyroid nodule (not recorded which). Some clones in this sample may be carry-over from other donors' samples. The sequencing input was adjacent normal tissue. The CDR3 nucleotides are TGTGCCAGCAGTGATTCCAGGCTTGATTCGACCTACGAGCAGTACTTC. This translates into CASSDSRLDSTYEQYF.